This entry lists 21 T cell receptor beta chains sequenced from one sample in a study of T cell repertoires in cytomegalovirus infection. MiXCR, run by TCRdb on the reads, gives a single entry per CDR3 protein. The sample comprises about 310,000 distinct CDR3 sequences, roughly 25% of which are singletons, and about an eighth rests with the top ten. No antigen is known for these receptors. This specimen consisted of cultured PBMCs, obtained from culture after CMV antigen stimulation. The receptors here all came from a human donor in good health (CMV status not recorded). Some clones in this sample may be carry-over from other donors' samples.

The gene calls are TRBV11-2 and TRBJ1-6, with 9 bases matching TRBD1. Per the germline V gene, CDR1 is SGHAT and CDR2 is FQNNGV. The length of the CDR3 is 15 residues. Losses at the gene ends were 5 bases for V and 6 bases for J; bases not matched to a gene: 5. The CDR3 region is CASSHGQGFNSPLHF. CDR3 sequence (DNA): TGTGCCAGCAGCCATGGACAGGGGTTTAATTCACCCCTCCACTTT.

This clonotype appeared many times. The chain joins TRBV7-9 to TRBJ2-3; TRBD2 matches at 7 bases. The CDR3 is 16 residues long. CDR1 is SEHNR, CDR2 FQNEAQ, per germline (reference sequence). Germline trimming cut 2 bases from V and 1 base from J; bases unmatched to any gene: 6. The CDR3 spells CASSLRSGARTDTQYF. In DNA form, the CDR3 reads TGTGCCAGCAGCTTAAGAAGCGGGGCTCGCACAGATACGCAGTATTTT.

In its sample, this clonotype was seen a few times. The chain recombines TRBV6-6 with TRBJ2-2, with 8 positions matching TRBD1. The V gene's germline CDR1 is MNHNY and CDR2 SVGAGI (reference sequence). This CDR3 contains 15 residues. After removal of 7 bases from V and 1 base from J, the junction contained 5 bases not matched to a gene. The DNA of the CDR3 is TGTGCCAGCACCCGGGACAGGAGGAACACCGGGGAGCTGTTTTTT. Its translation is CASTRDRRNTGELFF.

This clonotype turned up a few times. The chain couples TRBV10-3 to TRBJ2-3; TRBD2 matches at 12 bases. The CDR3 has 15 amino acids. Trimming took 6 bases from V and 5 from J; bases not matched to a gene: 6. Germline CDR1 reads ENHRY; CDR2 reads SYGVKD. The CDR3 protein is CAIRSGTSGLDTQYF. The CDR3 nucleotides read TGTGCCATCAGATCCGGGACTAGCGGGTTAGATACGCAGTATTTT.

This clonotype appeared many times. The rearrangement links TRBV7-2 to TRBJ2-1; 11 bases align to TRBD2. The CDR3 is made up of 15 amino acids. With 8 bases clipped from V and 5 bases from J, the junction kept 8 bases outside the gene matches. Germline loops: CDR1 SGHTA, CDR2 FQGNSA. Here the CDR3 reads CASGIAGGPHNEQFF. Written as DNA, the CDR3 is TGTGCCAGCGGCATAGCGGGAGGGCCCCACAATGAGCAGTTCTTC.

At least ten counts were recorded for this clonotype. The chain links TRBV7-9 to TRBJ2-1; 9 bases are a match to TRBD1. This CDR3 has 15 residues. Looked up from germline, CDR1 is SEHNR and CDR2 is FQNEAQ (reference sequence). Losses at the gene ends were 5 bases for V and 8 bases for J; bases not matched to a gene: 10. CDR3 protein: CASSPQGAPYDEQFF. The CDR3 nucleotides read TGTGCCAGCAGCCCACAGGGGGCCCCTTACGATGAGCAGTTCTTC.

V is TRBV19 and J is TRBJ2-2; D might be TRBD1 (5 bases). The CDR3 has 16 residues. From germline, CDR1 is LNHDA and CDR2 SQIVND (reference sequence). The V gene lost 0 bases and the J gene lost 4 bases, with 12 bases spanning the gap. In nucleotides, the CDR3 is TGTGCCAGTAGTATAGATCCAGGGATAAGCACCGGGGAGCTGTTTTTT. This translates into CASSIDPGISTGELFF.

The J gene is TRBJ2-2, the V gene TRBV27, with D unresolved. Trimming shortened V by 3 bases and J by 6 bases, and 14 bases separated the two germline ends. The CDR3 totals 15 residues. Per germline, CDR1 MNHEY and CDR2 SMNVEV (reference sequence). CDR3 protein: CASSFVGASSGELFF. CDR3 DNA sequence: TGTGCCAGCAGTTTTGTAGGCGCCTCATCCGGGGAGCTGTTTTTT.

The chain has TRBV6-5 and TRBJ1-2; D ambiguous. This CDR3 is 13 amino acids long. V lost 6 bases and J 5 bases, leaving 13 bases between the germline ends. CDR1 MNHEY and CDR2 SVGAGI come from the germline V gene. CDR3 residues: CASRSSADYGYTF. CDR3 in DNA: TGTGCCAGCAGATCTTCCGCGGATTATGGCTACACCTTC.

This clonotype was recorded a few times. As DNA, the CDR3 is TGTGCCAGCAGTATCGCGGGACAGGGGAGGGGAGGCTACACCTTC. As protein: CASSIAGQGRGGYTF. The chain couples TRBV12-3 or TRBV12-4 to TRBJ1-2; 10 bases are a match to TRBD1. V dropped 5 bases and J dropped 8; count of bases not matched to a gene: 11. The CDR3 runs to 15 residues.

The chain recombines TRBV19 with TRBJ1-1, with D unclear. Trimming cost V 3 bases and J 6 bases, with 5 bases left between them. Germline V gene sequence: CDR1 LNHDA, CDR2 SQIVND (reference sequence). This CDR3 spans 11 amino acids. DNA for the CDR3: TGTGCCAGTAGTATGTTTTCTGAAGCTTTCTTT. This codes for CASSMFSEAFF.

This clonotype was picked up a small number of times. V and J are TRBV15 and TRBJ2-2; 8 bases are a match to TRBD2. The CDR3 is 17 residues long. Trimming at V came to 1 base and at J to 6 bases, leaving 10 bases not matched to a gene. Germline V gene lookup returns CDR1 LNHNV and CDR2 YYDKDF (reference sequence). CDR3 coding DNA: TGTGCCACCAGCAGAGCTGTGGGGACTAGTATTCCCGGGGAGCTGTTTTTT. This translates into CATSRAVGTSIPGELFF.

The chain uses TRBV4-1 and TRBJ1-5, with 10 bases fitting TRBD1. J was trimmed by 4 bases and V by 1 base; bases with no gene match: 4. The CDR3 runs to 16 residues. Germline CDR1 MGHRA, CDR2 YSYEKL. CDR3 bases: TGCGCCAGCAGCCAAGTTGGGACAGGGGCAAATCAGCCCCAGCATTTT. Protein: CASSQVGTGANQPQHF.

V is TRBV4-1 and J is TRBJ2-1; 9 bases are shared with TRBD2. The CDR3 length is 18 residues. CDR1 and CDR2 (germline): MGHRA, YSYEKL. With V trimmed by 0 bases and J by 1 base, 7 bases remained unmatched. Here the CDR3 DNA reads TGCGCCAGCAGCCAAGATTCCTTGCTAGCGGGGTCCTACAATGAGCAGTTCTTC. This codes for CASSQDSLLAGSYNEQFF.

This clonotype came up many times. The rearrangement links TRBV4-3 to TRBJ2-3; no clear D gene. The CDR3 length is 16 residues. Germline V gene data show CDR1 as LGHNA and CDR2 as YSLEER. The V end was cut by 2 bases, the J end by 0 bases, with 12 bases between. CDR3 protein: CASSQPDIPSTDTQYF. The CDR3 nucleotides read TGCGCCAGCAGCCAACCAGACATTCCTAGCACAGATACGCAGTATTTT.

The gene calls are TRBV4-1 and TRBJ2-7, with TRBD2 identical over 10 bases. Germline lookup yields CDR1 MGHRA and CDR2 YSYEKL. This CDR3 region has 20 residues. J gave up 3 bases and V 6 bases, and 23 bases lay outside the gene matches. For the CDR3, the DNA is TGCGCCAGCAGGCATATCCTATCGGCTAGCGGGAGACAAGGAAGCTACGAGCAGTACTTC. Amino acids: CASRHILSASGRQGSYEQYF.

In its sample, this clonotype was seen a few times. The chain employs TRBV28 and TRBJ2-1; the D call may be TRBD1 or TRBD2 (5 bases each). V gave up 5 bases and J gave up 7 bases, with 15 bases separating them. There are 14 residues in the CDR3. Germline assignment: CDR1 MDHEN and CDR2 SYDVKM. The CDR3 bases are TGTGCCAGCAGTCCCCCAGGGAGTAAGAATGAGCAGTTCTTC. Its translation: CASSPPGSKNEQFF.

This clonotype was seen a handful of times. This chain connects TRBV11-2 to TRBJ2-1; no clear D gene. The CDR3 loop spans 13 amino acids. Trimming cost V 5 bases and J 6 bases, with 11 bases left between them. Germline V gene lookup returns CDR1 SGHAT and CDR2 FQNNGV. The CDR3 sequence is CASSLTRLNEQFF. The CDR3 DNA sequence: TGTGCCAGCAGCCTGACGCGGCTCAATGAGCAGTTCTTC.

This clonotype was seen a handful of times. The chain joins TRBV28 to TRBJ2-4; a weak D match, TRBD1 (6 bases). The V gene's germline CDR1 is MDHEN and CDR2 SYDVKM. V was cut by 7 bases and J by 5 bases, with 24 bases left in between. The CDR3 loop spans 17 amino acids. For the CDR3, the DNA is TGTGCCAGCATCCGTGGGCAGGGGCCGGGTGGGGAAAACATTCAGTACTTC. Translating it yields CASIRGQGPGGENIQYF.

The CDR3 spells CASSRTSGISYEQYV. CDR3 in DNA: TGTGCCAGCAGTCGGACTAGCGGGATCTCCTACGAGCAGTACGTC. The J gene is TRBJ2-7, the V gene TRBV12-3 or TRBV12-4, with 12 positions matching TRBD2. This CDR3 region has 15 residues. With V trimmed by 5 bases and J by 0 bases, 2 bases remained unmatched.

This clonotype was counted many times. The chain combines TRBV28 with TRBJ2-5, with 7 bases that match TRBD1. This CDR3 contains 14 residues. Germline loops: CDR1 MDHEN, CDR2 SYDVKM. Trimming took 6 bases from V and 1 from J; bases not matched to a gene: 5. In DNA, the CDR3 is TGTGCCAGCAGCCAAGGGACAGTCCAAGAGACCCAGTACTTC. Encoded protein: CASSQGTVQETQYF.